Below, 5 T cell receptor beta chains from the same sample are listed, as sequenced in a study of blood T cell repertoires in COVID-19. The method was immunoSEQ multiplex PCR; TCRdb's version includes in-frame clones alone and lacks a portion of them. This sample yields just over 150,000 clones, of which 70% to 85% are seen a single time; around a tenth belongs to the top ten. Sequenced sample: peripheral blood. These receptors were obtained from a woman between 50 and 59 years old with acute or convalescent COVID-19.

The CDR3, as DNA: TGTGCCAGCAGCGTATCGCCTAGCGGCTTCTACAATGAGCAGTTCTTC. Amino acid sequence: CASSVSPSGFYNEQFF. The chain employs TRBV9 and TRBJ2-1; 7 positions agree with TRBD2. This CDR3 region has 16 residues. The junction had 7 bases not matched to a gene; V was cut back by 1 base and J by 3 bases. The germline gives CDR1 SGDLS, CDR2 YYNGEE. Together with reference TRBV9 and TRBJ2-1, the CDR3 gives the full variable domain: DSGVTQTPKHLITATGQRVTLRCSPRSGDLSVYWYQQSLDQGLQFLIQYYNGEERAKGNILERFSAQQFPDLHSELNLSSLELGDSALYFCASSVSPSGFYNEQFFGPGTRLTVL.

The V call is TRBV28, the J call TRBJ1-5; 7 bases agree with TRBD1. The CDR3 is 14 amino acids. V lost 6 bases, J lost 6 bases, and 8 bases stayed unmatched. The germline V gene has CDR1 MDHEN and CDR2 SYDVKM. In DNA, the CDR3 is TGTGCCAGCAGATTAATAGGGGGCTCTCAGCCCCAGCATTTT. It yields the protein CASRLIGGSQPQHF. The full variable domain, rest sourced from reference TRBV28 and TRBJ1-5, is DVKVTQSSRYLVKRTGEKVFLECVQDMDHENMFWYRQDPGLGLRLIYFSYDVKMKEKGDIPEGYSVSREKKERFSLILESASTNQTSMYLCASRLIGGSQPQHFGDGTRLSIL.

The chain joins TRBV7-2 to TRBJ1-2; D gene ambiguous. V was clipped by 5 bases and J by 4 bases, with 23 bases between them. The CDR3 extends over 17 amino acids. The V gene's germline CDR1 is SGHTA and CDR2 FQGNSA. CDR3 bases: TGTGCCAGCAGCCCAACCCGAGGGTCCAGAACTACCTATGGCTACACCTTC. Translated: CASSPTRGSRTTYGYTF.

The chain couples TRBV2 to TRBJ2-2, with 10 bases matching TRBD2. This CDR3 spans 17 amino acids. Trimming removed 6 bases from V and 7 bases from J; junction bases left unmatched: 14. The V gene's germline CDR1 is SNHLY and CDR2 FYNNEI. The CDR3 loop is CASSLGAGGPLVGELFF. The CDR3 DNA reads as TGTGCCAGCAGCTTGGGAGCGGGGGGGCCTTTGGTCGGGGAGCTGTTTTTT.

V is TRBV2 and J is TRBJ1-3, with 7 bases matching TRBD1. CDR3 length: 16 amino acids. Germline-derived CDR1 and CDR2 are SNHLY and FYNNEI. V dropped 5 bases and J dropped 1; count of bases not matched to a gene: 8. CDR3 protein: CASSSPSGGSGNTIYF. In DNA form, the CDR3 reads TGTGCCAGCAGTTCGCCCTCAGGGGGATCTGGAAACACCATATATTTT.